This entry lists 10 T cell receptor beta chains sequenced from one sample in a study of CD8+CD57+ T cells in acquired aplastic anemia. Genomic DNA, the template, was used for profiling of the TCR beta VDJ and CDR3. TCRdb fed the reads into MiXCR, producing one record per CDR3 protein. The sample yields 150,000 or so distinct CDR3 sequences, more than 40% seen once. The patients chosen for sequencing had shown expansion of CD8+CD57+ cells (detected by flow cytometry). Sequencing used sorted CD4+, CD8+, or CD8+CD57+ T cells (not recorded which) from PBMCs. The receptors were gathered from a human donor with aplastic anemia.

This clonotype was detected ten times or more. CDR3 sequence reads: CATSETGGKDTEAFF. In nucleotides, the CDR3 is TGTGCCACCAGTGAAACAGGGGGCAAGGACACTGAAGCTTTCTTT. The chain recombines TRBV24-1 with TRBJ1-1, with 9 bases matching TRBD1. Germline values: CDR1 KGHDR, CDR2 SFDVKD. Trimming took 4 bases from V and 3 from J; bases not matched to a gene: 5. This CDR3 contains 15 residues.

This clonotype was counted only a few times. With a much larger clone just one base away, this may be a read error. This chain uses TRBV19 with TRBJ2-7; D is perhaps TRBD1 (5 bases). CDR3 length equals 14 residues. The germline V gene encodes CDR1 LNHDA and CDR2 SQIVND (reference sequence). CDR3 nucleotides: TGTGCCAGTAGTATACAGGGCCGCCTCTACAAGCAGTACTTC. Its translation: CASSIQGRLYKQYF.

At least ten counts were recorded for this clonotype. This rearrangement joins TRBV7-6 to TRBJ1-4; D is possibly TRBD1 (5 bases). The CDR3 consists of 19 residues. Germline CDR1 is SGHVS and CDR2 is FNYEAQ. Trimming removed 5 bases from V and 2 bases from J, with 24 bases in between. The CDR3 loop is CASSLPVGEVIGTNEKLFF. DNA for the CDR3: TGTGCCAGCAGCCTGCCAGTGGGGGAGGTGATTGGGACTAATGAAAAACTGTTTTTT.

The table lists this clonotype with many counts. The chain combines TRBV5-6 with TRBJ1-2, with a tentative D call TRBD1 (5 bases). The CDR3 runs to 14 residues. The germline V gene has CDR1 SGHDT and CDR2 YYEEEE. V lost 4 bases to trimming and J lost 4 bases, with 14 bases between them. The CDR3 is CASSLDSGGYGYTF. The CDR3 DNA is TGTGCCAGCAGCCTCGACAGCGGGGGCTATGGCTACACCTTC.

This clonotype was detected ten times or more. The J gene is TRBJ1-6, the V gene TRBV7-9, with TRBD1 as a possible D gene (6 bases). The length of the CDR3 is 15 residues. Germline V gives CDR1 SEHNR, CDR2 FQNEAQ (reference sequence). V was trimmed by 1 base and J by 7 bases, leaving 11 bases between them. CDR3: CASSLEDSLNSPLHF. The CDR3 coding sequence is TGTGCCAGCAGCTTAGAGGACAGTTTGAATTCACCCCTCCACTTT.

To note about this clonotype: At one boundary the junction diverges from the germline segment, which might be a read error. The genes are TRBV12-3 or TRBV12-4 and TRBJ1-1; the D gene is possibly TRBD1 (6 bases). The CDR3 length is 15 residues. The CDR3 nucleotides read TGTGCCAGCAGTTGGGGGCGGCGTGGTAACACTGAGGCTTTCTTT. It codes for CASSWGRRGNTEAFF.

Details on this clonotype: It may be a read error: a sequence one base away is much more abundant. The CDR3 sequence: CASNTTGELFF. The DNA for the CDR3 is TGTGCCAGCAATACCACCGGGGAGCTGTTTTTT. The chain couples TRBV6-2 or TRBV6-3 to TRBJ2-2; D is ambiguous. V lost 7 bases, J lost 4 bases, and 4 bases lay in between. Germline CDR1 MNHEY, CDR2 SVGEGT. The CDR3 covers 11 residues.

About this clonotype itself: No conserved phenylalanine or tryptophan ends this CDR3, so it is likely a read error. The gene calls are TRBV7-2 and TRBJ2-7, with D uncertain. The CDR3 covers 13 residues. Trimming left V 5 bases short and J 0 bases short, with 8 bases between. Germline V gene lookup returns CDR1 SGHTA and CDR2 FQGNSA. CDR3 amino acids: CASSQRDSYEQYL. In DNA, the CDR3 is TGTGCCAGCAGCCAAAGGGACTCCTACGAGCAGTACCTC.

This clonotype has a count of ten or more. This chain links TRBV5-4 with TRBJ2-7; D possibly corresponds to TRBD1 (5 bases). This CDR3 is 14 amino acids long. Germline V gene lookup returns CDR1 SGHNT and CDR2 YYREEE (reference sequence). The ends were cut back, 4 bases at V and 5 bases at J, with 16 bases in the middle. The CDR3 nucleotides are TGTGCCAGCAGCATCAGGGTAGATGGCAACGAGCAGTACTTC. It encodes CASSIRVDGNEQYF. The entire variable domain, with the rest obtained from reference TRBV5-4 and TRBJ2-7, is as follows: ETGVTQSPTHLIKTRGQQVTLRCSSQSGHNTVSWYQQALGQGPQFIFQYYREEENGRGNFPPRFSGLQFPNYSSELNVNALELDDSALYLCASSIRVDGNEQYFGPGTRLTVT.

The V and J genes are TRBV19 and TRBJ1-5, with D possibly TRBD1 on 5 matching bases. Germline values: CDR1 LNHDA, CDR2 SQIVND (reference sequence). This CDR3 is 14 amino acids long. V shed 3 bases and J shed 11 bases, with 17 bases lying between them. CDR3 bases: TGTGCCAGTAGTATGGGGGACCTAGGGGAGACCCAGCATTTT. It is translated as CASSMGDLGETQHF.